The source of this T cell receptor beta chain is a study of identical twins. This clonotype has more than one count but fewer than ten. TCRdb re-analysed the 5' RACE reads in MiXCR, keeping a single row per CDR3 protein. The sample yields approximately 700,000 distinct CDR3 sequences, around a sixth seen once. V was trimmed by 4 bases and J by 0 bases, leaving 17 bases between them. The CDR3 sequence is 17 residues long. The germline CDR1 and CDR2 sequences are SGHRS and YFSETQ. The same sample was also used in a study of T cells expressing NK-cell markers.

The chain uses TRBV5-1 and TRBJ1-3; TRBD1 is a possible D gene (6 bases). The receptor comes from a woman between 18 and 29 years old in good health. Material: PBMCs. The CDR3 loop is CASSLPLDRFSGNTIYF. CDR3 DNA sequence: TGCGCCAGCAGCCTCCCGCTAGACAGGTTCTCTGGAAACACCATATATTTT.